The 23 T cell receptor beta chains presented below share a single source sample, sequenced in a study of blood T cell repertoires in COVID-19. Generated by immunoSEQ multiplex PCR, the TCRdb table keeps only in-frame clones and is missing some. The sample has about 480,000 clones; around 88% are singletons. The sequencing input was peripheral blood. The receptors originated from a woman aged 25 to 39 with acute or convalescent COVID-19.

The V gene is TRBV28, the J gene TRBJ2-5, with D possibly being TRBD1 (7 bases). This CDR3 spans 15 amino acids. Trimming stripped 6 bases from V and 2 bases from J, with 16 bases between. Germline lookup yields CDR1 MDHEN and CDR2 SYDVKM. The CDR3 region is CASRPRGELQETQYF. The CDR3 bases are TGTGCCAGCAGACCCAGGGGGGAACTTCAAGAGACCCAGTACTTC.

The CDR3 nucleotides are TGTGCCAGCAGCCGTTATACCGGGGCAGATACGCAGTATTTT. It yields the protein CASSRYTGADTQYF. The chain joins TRBV7-9 to TRBJ2-3, with D possibly being TRBD2 (5 bases). Per the germline V gene, CDR1 is SEHNR and CDR2 is FQNEAQ (reference sequence). V was clipped by 5 bases and J by 4 bases, with 13 bases between them. This CDR3 region has 14 residues.

This rearrangement joins TRBV6-6 to TRBJ2-7; TRBD1 is a possible D gene (5 bases). Germline lookup yields CDR1 MNHNY and CDR2 SVGAGI (reference sequence). The CDR3 runs 16 residues. V was trimmed by 2 bases and J by 5 bases, leaving 19 bases between them. The DNA of the CDR3 is TGTGCCAGCAGTTACCGTCCAGGGATTTTTGGAAACGAGCAGTACTTC. The encoded protein is CASSYRPGIFGNEQYF.

For the CDR3, the DNA is TGCGCCAGCAGCTCTAGTTTTGTCAGGGGAGTCACCGGGGAGCTGTTTTTT. The encoded protein is CASSSSFVRGVTGELFF. The rearrangement links TRBV5-1 to TRBJ2-2; a possible D gene is TRBD1 (6 bases). Trimming pared 3 bases from V and 4 bases from J, leaving 19 bases between. The CDR3 is made up of 17 amino acids. Germline V lookup: CDR1 SGHRS, CDR2 YFSETQ. Looking up the rest from reference TRBV5-1 and TRBJ2-2 gives the full variable domain: KAGVTQTPRYLIKTRGQQVTLSCSPISGHRSVSWYQQTPGQGLQFLFEYFSETQRNKGNFPGRFSGRQFSNSRSEMNVSTLELGDSALYLCASSSSFVRGVTGELFFGEGSRLTVL.

The chain is built from TRBV7-6 and TRBJ2-3; 11 bases agree with TRBD2. The V segment lost 5 bases and the J segment 4 bases; nucleotides outside the gene matches: 8. CDR1 SGHVS and CDR2 FNYEAQ come from the germline V gene. The CDR3 has 16 amino acids. The CDR3 reads CASSTVAGGRADTQYF. CDR3 nucleotides: TGTGCCAGCAGCACCGTAGCGGGGGGGCGCGCAGATACGCAGTATTTT.

The chain joins TRBV7-8 to TRBJ2-7; possible D gene TRBD1, 6 bases. Germline lookup yields CDR1 SGHVS and CDR2 FQNEAQ. The CDR3 contains 12 residues. The V end lost 4 bases, the J end lost 5 bases, and 9 bases lay between the germline ends. The CDR3, as DNA: TGTGCCAGCAGCTCATCAGGGGACGAGCAGTACTTC. Amino acid sequence: CASSSSGDEQYF.

In regard to this clone: The junction departs from germline at one end; a sequencing error may be responsible. The chain is built from TRBV2 and TRBJ2-2; 8 nucleotides match TRBD1. Germline values: CDR1 SNHLY, CDR2 FYNNEI. The CDR3 runs to 15 residues. This CDR3 is CASRARGRNIGELFF. CDR3 in DNA: TGTGCCAGCAGGGCCAGGGGGCGTAACATCGGGGAGCTGTTTTTT.

The V and J genes are TRBV11-2 and TRBJ2-3, with 7 positions matching TRBD2. Germline assignment: CDR1 SGHAT and CDR2 FQNNGV. The CDR3 has 14 residues. The V segment lost 5 bases and the J segment 4 bases; nucleotides outside the gene matches: 6. Here the CDR3 reads CASSLRLAADTQYF. The CDR3 DNA sequence: TGTGCCAGCAGCCTGCGACTAGCCGCAGATACGCAGTATTTT. The whole variable domain, remainder taken from reference TRBV11-2 and TRBJ2-3, is EAGVAQSPRYKIIEKRQSVAFWCNPISGHATLYWYQQILGQGPKLLIQFQNNGVVDDSQLPKDRFSAERLKGVDSTLKIQPAKLEDSAVYLCASSLRLAADTQYFGPGTRLTVL.

The rearrangement joins TRBV4-2 to TRBJ2-1; 8 nucleotides align to TRBD1. CDR1 is LGHNA and CDR2 is YNFKEQ in the germline V gene. This CDR3 is built from 15 residues. Trimming removed 5 bases from V and 6 bases from J; junction bases left unmatched: 9. The CDR3 DNA reads as TGTGCCAGCAGCTTACCGGACAGGGACACCAATGAGCAGTTCTTC. Amino acid sequence: CASSLPDRDTNEQFF.

The rearrangement links TRBV10-3 to TRBJ1-3; D is possibly TRBD1 (5 bases). This CDR3 region has 19 residues. The V end lost 0 bases, the J end lost 0 bases, and 18 bases lay between the germline ends. Germline V lookup: CDR1 ENHRY, CDR2 SYGVKD. CDR3 nucleotide sequence: TGTGCCATCAGTGAGTCGATCGCCGTCAGGACAAACTCTGGAAACACCATATATTTT. This translates into CAISESIAVRTNSGNTIYF.

The chain couples TRBV6-6 to TRBJ1-2, with a weak D call TRBD1 (5 bases). With 6 bases removed from V and 2 bases from J, the gap between germline ends came to 10 bases. This CDR3 is 13 amino acids long. CDR1 and CDR2 from the germline V gene are MNHNY and SVGAGI (reference sequence). The CDR3 spells CASSEQANYGYTF. As DNA, the CDR3 is TGTGCCAGCAGCGAACAGGCAAACTATGGCTACACCTTC.

The gene calls are TRBV7-9 and TRBJ1-6; no clear D. CDR1 and CDR2 from the germline V gene are SEHNR and FQNEAQ (reference sequence). This CDR3 has 13 residues. V lost 6 bases to trimming and J lost 5 bases, with 8 bases between them. Here the CDR3 DNA reads TGTGCCAGCAGAGACATCGATAATTCACCCCTCCACTTT. It translates to CASRDIDNSPLHF.

This clone was observed once. The genes are TRBV3-1 (or the pseudogene TRBV3-2) and TRBJ2-3, with 12 bases fitting TRBD2. The J segment lost 0 bases and the V segment lost 4 bases, leaving 2 bases of the junction unmatched. This CDR3 has 16 amino acids. Per the germline V gene, CDR1 is LGHDT and CDR2 is YNNKEL (reference sequence). CDR3 region: CASSLLAGGSTDTQYF. CDR3 bases: TGTGCCAGCAGCCTCCTAGCGGGGGGGAGCACAGATACGCAGTATTTT.

The V gene is TRBV7-8, the J gene TRBJ2-1; D not certain. Looked up from germline, CDR1 is SGHVS and CDR2 is FQNEAQ. V was cut by 1 base and J by 4 bases, with 14 bases left in between. CDR3 length: 16 residues. This CDR3 is CASSLVTASNYNEQFF. In DNA, the CDR3 is TGTGCCAGCAGCTTAGTTACAGCCTCGAATTACAATGAGCAGTTCTTC.

V is TRBV19 and J is TRBJ2-1; tentative D call: TRBD1 (6 bases). Per the germline V gene, CDR1 is LNHDA and CDR2 is SQIVND (reference sequence). This CDR3 comprises 15 residues. The V end lost 3 bases, the J end lost 2 bases, and 11 bases lay between the germline ends. The CDR3 is CASSIGRGTYNEQFF. In DNA form, the CDR3 reads TGTGCCAGTAGTATCGGCAGGGGTACCTACAATGAGCAGTTCTTC.

This chain connects TRBV7-9 to TRBJ2-1; perhaps TRBD2 as D (5 bases). V lost 7 bases and J lost 9, with 22 bases in between. Germline values: CDR1 SEHNR, CDR2 FQNEAQ (reference sequence). This CDR3 contains 15 residues. The CDR3 nucleotides read TGTGCCAGCACCCCGGGGAAAGGAACTTTAGGTGAGCAGTTCTTC. Protein product: CASTPGKGTLGEQFF.

V and J are TRBV5-1 and TRBJ2-1; tentatively, D is TRBD2 (7 bases). Germline loops: CDR1 SGHRS, CDR2 YFSETQ. The CDR3 has 16 amino acids. Trimming pared 0 bases from V and 2 bases from J, leaving 12 bases between. This CDR3 is CASSLAVGGPYNEQFF. The CDR3 bases are TGCGCCAGCAGCTTGGCCGTCGGGGGGCCCTACAATGAGCAGTTCTTC. The whole variable domain, filled in from reference TRBV5-1 and TRBJ2-1, reads KAGVTQTPRYLIKTRGQQVTLSCSPISGHRSVSWYQQTPGQGLQFLFEYFSETQRNKGNFPGRFSGRQFSNSRSEMNVSTLELGDSALYLCASSLAVGGPYNEQFFGPGTRLTVL.

V and J are TRBV2 and TRBJ1-2, with TRBD1 matching over 9 bases. This CDR3 has 13 amino acids. V dropped 5 bases and J dropped 8; count of bases not matched to a gene: 6. Germline assignment: CDR1 SNHLY and CDR2 FYNNEI. The DNA of the CDR3 is TGTGCCAGCAGTACAACAGGGGGCTCCGGCTACACCTTC. It is translated as CASSTTGGSGYTF.

The chain links TRBV5-1 to TRBJ2-1; no reliable D call. Germline V gene lookup returns CDR1 SGHRS and CDR2 YFSETQ. This CDR3 has 15 residues. V lost 0 bases and J 4 bases, leaving 11 bases between the germline ends. CDR3 in DNA: TGCGCCAGCAGCTTGGTTGGCGGCCTGTACAATGAGCAGTTCTTC. Protein: CASSLVGGLYNEQFF.

The V gene is TRBV6-5, the J gene TRBJ1-1; 7 bases align to TRBD1. Germline V gene lookup returns CDR1 MNHEY and CDR2 SVGAGI. J gave up 5 bases and V 6 bases, and 9 bases lay outside the gene matches. The CDR3 length is 14 residues. The CDR3 sequence: CASRGHRGRTEAFF. The DNA for the CDR3 is TGTGCCAGCAGGGGCCACAGGGGACGGACTGAAGCTTTCTTT.

The chain couples TRBV28 to TRBJ2-7; tentative D call: TRBD1 (6 bases). Germline loops: CDR1 MDHEN, CDR2 SYDVKM. Deletions cut 11 bases from V and 6 bases from J, with 14 bases between. This CDR3 has 11 amino acids. The CDR3, as DNA: TGTGCCGGGGGCTCTGAGGGCGAGCAGTACTTC. This encodes CAGGSEGEQYF.

J is TRBJ1-5 and V is TRBV4-1; 8 bases agree with TRBD1. The J segment lost 2 bases and the V segment lost 4 bases, leaving 7 bases of the junction unmatched. The CDR3 loop spans 16 amino acids. Germline-derived CDR1 and CDR2 are MGHRA and YSYEKL. The CDR3, as DNA: TGCGCCAGCAGCCCTTCAGACAGGGGTCGCAATCAGCCCCAGCATTTT. This translates into CASSPSDRGRNQPQHF.

The chain joins TRBV5-6 to TRBJ1-4; weak D call: TRBD1 (6 bases). CDR1 is SGHDT and CDR2 is YYEEEE in the germline V gene. The CDR3 sequence is 19 residues long. V lost 0 bases and J 10 bases, leaving 28 bases between the germline ends. The CDR3 nucleotides are TGTGCCAGCAGCTTGGGCGGGGGCGGCAAGAAGTCAGAGCGTGGAAAACTGTTTTTT. This sequence encodes CASSLGGGGKKSERGKLFF.